The TCR beta chain described here comes from a study of blood T cell repertoires in COVID-19. In the study overall: The United States, Italy and Spain supplied acute and convalescent COVID-19 samples. T cells, B-cell-depleted T cells, or PBMCs provided the cDNA or gDNA that served as material.

This CDR3 is 15 amino acids long. V lost 6 bases, J lost 5 bases, and 13 bases stayed unmatched. Germline values: CDR1 LNHDA, CDR2 SQIVND (reference sequence). Source study methods: Reference gene primer amplification yielded estimated nucleated cell counts. Clones were sequenced by immunoSEQ multiplex PCR, and TCRdb holds only the in-frame ones, with some missing. V, J and clone size are those of that table, while D and trimming were read from the DNA. The sample has some 240,000 clones, roughly 86% seen once. In this sample, this clone turned up many times. The V and J genes are TRBV19 and TRBJ2-7; 7 bases agree with TRBD2. The receptor's source is a woman aged 40 to 50 with acute COVID-19. Sequences were obtained from PBMCs or T cells enriched from blood (not recorded which). Here the CDR3 reads CASSYGGLGGHEQYF. The CDR3 DNA sequence: TGTGCCAGTAGCTATGGAGGACTAGGTGGCCACGAGCAGTACTTC.